A single sample gave rise to the 23 T cell receptor beta chains below, sequenced in a study of blood T cell repertoires in COVID-19. Sequencing used immunoSEQ multiplex PCR; TCRdb keeps in-frame clones, though not all of them. The sample has roughly 100,000 clones, approximately 82% seen once. The sequenced sample consisted of peripheral blood. All receptors derive from a woman aged 80 or over with acute or convalescent COVID-19.

This sequence joins TRBV19 and TRBJ1-2; the D gene is possibly TRBD1 (5 bases). This CDR3 contains 13 residues. The V end lost 6 bases, the J end lost 4 bases, and 12 bases lay between the germline ends. Looked up from germline, CDR1 is LNHDA and CDR2 is SQIVND (reference sequence). The CDR3 here is CASRSGVSYGYTF. The CDR3 bases are TGTGCCAGTAGATCGGGGGTCTCCTATGGCTACACCTTC.

This chain uses TRBV5-1 with TRBJ2-3, with D uncertain. Germline CDR1 SGHRS, CDR2 YFSETQ. Trimming removed 0 bases at V and 0 bases at J, with 8 bases between. The CDR3 consists of 15 residues. The CDR3 nucleotides are TGCGCCAGCAGCTTGGTTGAGCCTAGCACAGATACGCAGTATTTT. Protein: CASSLVEPSTDTQYF.

The chain employs TRBV27 and TRBJ2-3; D is uncertain. There are 13 residues in the CDR3. Germline V gives CDR1 MNHEY, CDR2 SMNVEV (reference sequence). V lost 5 bases and J 5 bases, leaving 11 bases between the germline ends. CDR3 residues: CASSLLRRDTQYF. For the CDR3, the DNA is TGTGCCAGCAGTCTCCTAAGGAGAGATACGCAGTATTTT.

This clone turned up a few times. The chain couples TRBV4-1 to TRBJ1-4; D is undetermined. V gave up 2 bases and J gave up 7 bases, with 8 bases separating them. From germline, CDR1 is MGHRA and CDR2 YSYEKL. The CDR3 has 13 residues. The CDR3 here is CASSQLRSEKLFF. The DNA for the CDR3 is TGCGCCAGCAGCCAACTAAGAAGTGAAAAACTGTTTTTT.

V usage is TRBV9 and J usage is TRBJ1-4; TRBD1 matches at 8 bases. With 0 bases clipped from V and 8 bases from J, the junction kept 9 bases outside the gene matches. Germline assignment: CDR1 SGDLS and CDR2 YYNGEE. The CDR3 consists of 16 residues. The CDR3 DNA reads TGTGCCAGCAGCGTAGGATTTACGACAGGGGAGGAAAAACTGTTTTTT. It encodes CASSVGFTTGEEKLFF.

The J gene is TRBJ1-5, the V gene TRBV28; no clear D gene. Germline lookup yields CDR1 MDHEN and CDR2 SYDVKM. Trimming took off 6 bases at V and 2 bases at J, with 8 bases between the two ends. This CDR3 region has 13 residues. As DNA, the CDR3 is TGTGCCAGCAGGGTCCTAGGCAATCAGCCCCAGCATTTT. It translates to CASRVLGNQPQHF.

The chain links TRBV5-6 to TRBJ1-6; a possible D gene is TRBD1 (6 bases). The CDR3 loop spans 16 amino acids. Trimming pared 3 bases from V and 10 bases from J, leaving 20 bases between. CDR1 is SGHDT, CDR2 YYEEEE, per germline. The CDR3 loop is CASSWQWRGQGSPLHF. The CDR3 DNA reads TGTGCCAGCAGCTGGCAGTGGCGGGGGCAAGGCTCACCCCTCCACTTT. The whole variable domain, remainder taken from reference TRBV5-6 and TRBJ1-6, is DAGVTQSPTHLIKTRGQQVTLRCSPKSGHDTVSWYQQALGQGPQFIFQYYEEEERQRGNFPDRFSGHQFPNYSSELNVNALLLGDSALYLCASSWQWRGQGSPLHFGNGTRLTVT.

The V call is TRBV7-2, the J call TRBJ1-6, with 10 bases identical to TRBD1. This CDR3 is 19 amino acids long. Germline CDR1 is SGHTA and CDR2 is FQGNSA. V was pared by 1 base and J by 7 bases, with 13 bases of the junction left unmatched. The CDR3 protein is CASSLVGVLPDRGNSPLHF. The CDR3 DNA is TGTGCCAGCAGCTTAGTTGGAGTTTTACCGGACAGGGGGAATTCACCCCTCCACTTT.

The CDR3 nucleotides read TGCGCCAGCAGCTTGGGACTAGAGGGCGGGGAGCTGTTTTTT. Its translation: CASSLGLEGGELFF. The chain recombines TRBV5-1 with TRBJ2-2; tentatively, D is TRBD2 (6 bases). Germline CDR1 reads SGHRS; CDR2 reads YFSETQ. The CDR3 loop spans 14 amino acids. V shed 0 bases and J shed 7 bases, with 10 bases lying between them.

V usage is TRBV28 and J usage is TRBJ1-2; 8 positions agree with TRBD1. Germline loops: CDR1 MDHEN, CDR2 SYDVKM. This CDR3 contains 13 residues. The junction had 3 bases not matched to a gene; V was cut back by 2 bases and J by 7 bases. The CDR3 nucleotides read TGTGCCAGCAGTTTAATCCAGGGGGCTGGCTACACCTTC. Translated: CASSLIQGAGYTF.

This chain joins TRBV29-1 and TRBJ1-1; 10 bases agree with TRBD1. There are 15 residues in the CDR3. Germline V CDR1 and CDR2: SQVTM, ANQGSEA. Germline trimming cut 5 bases from V and 4 bases from J; bases unmatched to any gene: 10. The CDR3, as DNA: TGCAGCGTTAGGGACAGGGGTCTTTTTGGCACTGAAGCTTTCTTT. It codes for CSVRDRGLFGTEAFF.

This chain uses TRBV9 with TRBJ1-2; 11 nucleotides match TRBD1. There are 14 residues in the CDR3. Per the germline V gene, CDR1 is SGDLS and CDR2 is YYNGEE. Losses at the gene ends were 4 bases for V and 4 bases for J; bases not matched to a gene: 3. The CDR3 reads CASSRDRGTYGYTF. The DNA for the CDR3 is TGTGCCAGCAGCCGGGACAGGGGGACCTATGGCTACACCTTC.

The chain employs TRBV27 and TRBJ2-7, with 8 bases identical to TRBD1. Per the germline V gene, CDR1 is MNHEY and CDR2 is SMNVEV (reference sequence). The CDR3 contains 13 residues. The ends lost 5 bases at V and 4 bases at J; junction bases unmatched: 4. The CDR3 reads CASSRTGNYEQYF. For the CDR3, the DNA is TGTGCCAGCAGTCGGACAGGGAATTACGAGCAGTACTTC.

This clone was observed a few times. V usage is TRBV19 and J usage is TRBJ1-3, with TRBD1 as a possible D gene (5 bases). CDR1 is LNHDA, CDR2 SQIVND, per germline (reference sequence). The CDR3 spans 11 residues. Trimming took off 8 bases at V and 7 bases at J, with 9 bases between the two ends. The CDR3 nucleotides are TGTGCCAGTTGCAGGGCTAACACCATATATTTT. It translates to CASCRANTIYF.

A single count supports this clone. The V gene is TRBV24-1, the J gene TRBJ1-5; 8 positions agree with TRBD1. The CDR3 spans 15 residues. The junction had 3 bases not matched to a gene; V was cut back by 2 bases and J by 4 bases. From germline, CDR1 is KGHDR and CDR2 SFDVKD. The CDR3 region is CATSDSRQGNQPQHF. CDR3 in DNA: TGTGCCACCAGTGATTCTAGACAGGGGAATCAGCCCCAGCATTTT.

The chain carries TRBV11-2 and TRBJ2-3, with 8 bases identical to TRBD2. J gave up 0 bases and V 5 bases, and 4 bases lay outside the gene matches. This CDR3 spans 15 amino acids. Germline CDR1 and CDR2: SGHAT and FQNNGV. The CDR3 spells CASSRPSGSTDTQYF. CDR3 bases: TGTGCCAGCAGCCGTCCTAGCGGGAGCACAGATACGCAGTATTTT.

The gene calls are TRBV6-2 or TRBV6-3 and TRBJ2-4, with D uncertain. Deletions cut 4 bases from V and 8 bases from J, with 15 bases between. The CDR3 spans 14 residues. Germline-derived CDR1 and CDR2 are MNHEY and SVGEGT. The DNA for the CDR3 is TGTGCCAGCAGTTTTCATTCCCAGGTTGACATTCAGTACTTC. Translating it yields CASSFHSQVDIQYF.

The V gene is TRBV4-3, the J gene TRBJ1-2; D is ambiguous. CDR3 length equals 16 residues. V was trimmed by 0 bases and J by 4 bases, leaving 15 bases between them. Germline assignment: CDR1 LGHNA and CDR2 YSLEER. Here the CDR3 reads CASSQDAGGNTYGYTF. CDR3 sequence (DNA): TGCGCCAGCAGCCAAGATGCGGGAGGGAACACCTATGGCTACACCTTC.

The V and J genes are TRBV24-1 and TRBJ2-1; 10 bases agree with TRBD2. The germline gives CDR1 KGHDR, CDR2 SFDVKD. This CDR3 spans 16 amino acids. J was trimmed by 6 bases and V by 0 bases; bases with no gene match: 4. The CDR3 nucleotides are TGTGCCACCAGTGATTTGGCTAGCGGGGGCCCCAATGAGCAGTTCTTC. This codes for CATSDLASGGPNEQFF.

The chain employs TRBV5-4 and TRBJ2-7, with TRBD1 matching 9 bases. The CDR3 runs to 15 residues. The germline gives CDR1 SGHNT, CDR2 YYREEE (reference sequence). Trimming at V came to 2 bases and at J to 2 bases, leaving 5 bases not matched to a gene. CDR3 DNA: TGTGCCAGCAGCTTAAAGACAGGGGGTACCTACGAGCAGTACTTC. Its protein product is CASSLKTGGTYEQYF.

J is TRBJ1-6 and V is TRBV6-5; 9 nucleotides match TRBD1. The V and J ends lost 5 bases and 9 bases, in that order; junction bases with no gene match: 5. Germline assignment: CDR1 MNHEY and CDR2 SVGAGI. The CDR3 runs 14 residues. CDR3 DNA sequence: TGTGCCAGCAGTCGACAGGGGGATGGTTCACCCCTCCACTTT. Translating gives CASSRQGDGSPLHF.

The chain is built from TRBV9 and TRBJ2-2, with TRBD1 matching 9 bases. V shed 1 base and J 3 bases; nucleotides not matched to a gene: 4. This CDR3 region has 16 residues. Germline V gene data show CDR1 as SGDLS and CDR2 as YYNGEE. Here the CDR3 reads CASSVTGGADTGELFF. Here the CDR3 DNA reads TGTGCCAGCAGCGTAACAGGGGGCGCGGACACCGGGGAGCTGTTTTTT.

This rearrangement joins TRBV15 to TRBJ2-5; 9 bases agree with TRBD2. CDR3 length equals 17 residues. Germline CDR1 reads LNHNV; CDR2 reads YYDKDF (reference sequence). The V segment lost 5 bases and the J segment 1 base; nucleotides outside the gene matches: 11. CDR3 bases: TGTGCCACCAGCCCCCGAGGAGGCGGGAGGGCCCAAGAGACCCAGTACTTC. Its protein is CATSPRGGGRAQETQYF.